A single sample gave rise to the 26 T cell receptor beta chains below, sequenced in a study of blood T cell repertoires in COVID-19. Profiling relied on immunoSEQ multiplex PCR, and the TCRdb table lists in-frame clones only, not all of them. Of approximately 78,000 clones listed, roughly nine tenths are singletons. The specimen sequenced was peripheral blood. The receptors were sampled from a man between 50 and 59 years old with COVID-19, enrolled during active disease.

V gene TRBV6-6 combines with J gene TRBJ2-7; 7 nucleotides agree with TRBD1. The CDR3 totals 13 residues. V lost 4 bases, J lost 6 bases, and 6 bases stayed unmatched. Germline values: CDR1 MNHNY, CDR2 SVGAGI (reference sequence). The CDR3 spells CASSSGQRLEQYV. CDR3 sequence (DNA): TGTGCCAGCAGTTCGGGACAGCGCCTCGAGCAGTACGTC.

CDR3 loop: CASSLTGGGDQPQHF. The CDR3 region has the DNA TGTGCCAGCAGCTTGACAGGGGGAGGCGATCAGCCCCAGCATTTT. V usage is TRBV7-8 and J usage is TRBJ1-5; 9 bases are a match to TRBD1. Germline trimming cut 3 bases from V and 5 bases from J; bases unmatched to any gene: 5. The germline V gene encodes CDR1 SGHVS and CDR2 FQNEAQ. This CDR3 comprises 15 residues.

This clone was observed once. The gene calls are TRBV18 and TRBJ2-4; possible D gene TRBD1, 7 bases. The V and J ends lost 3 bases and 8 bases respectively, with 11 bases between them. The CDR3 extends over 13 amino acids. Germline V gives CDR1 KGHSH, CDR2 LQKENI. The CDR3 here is CASSPDRRDIQYF. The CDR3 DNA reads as TGTGCCAGCTCACCGGACAGGAGGGACATTCAGTACTTC.

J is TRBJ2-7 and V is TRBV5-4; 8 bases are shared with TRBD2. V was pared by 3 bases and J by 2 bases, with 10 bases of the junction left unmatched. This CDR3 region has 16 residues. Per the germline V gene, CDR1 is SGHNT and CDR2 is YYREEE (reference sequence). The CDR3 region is CASSWSLTSGPYEQYF. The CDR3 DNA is TGTGCCAGCAGCTGGTCACTAACTAGCGGCCCCTACGAGCAGTACTTC.

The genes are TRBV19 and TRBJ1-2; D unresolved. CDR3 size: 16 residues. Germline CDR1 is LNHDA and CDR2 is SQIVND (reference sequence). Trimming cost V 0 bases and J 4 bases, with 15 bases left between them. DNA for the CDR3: TGTGCCAGTAGTATAGATCTACCGACGGAGATCTATGGCTACACCTTC. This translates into CASSIDLPTEIYGYTF.

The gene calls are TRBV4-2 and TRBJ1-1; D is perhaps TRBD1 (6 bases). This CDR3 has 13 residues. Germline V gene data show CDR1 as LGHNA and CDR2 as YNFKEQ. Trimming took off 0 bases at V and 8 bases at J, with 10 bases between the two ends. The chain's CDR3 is CASSQDPRGEAFF. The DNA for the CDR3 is TGTGCCAGCAGCCAAGACCCGAGGGGGGAAGCTTTCTTT.

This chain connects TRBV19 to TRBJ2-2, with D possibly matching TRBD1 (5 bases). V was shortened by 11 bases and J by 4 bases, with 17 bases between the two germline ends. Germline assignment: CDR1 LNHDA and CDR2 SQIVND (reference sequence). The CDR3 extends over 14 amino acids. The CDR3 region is CASRQWQGTGELFF. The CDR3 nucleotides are TGTGCCTCCCGCCAGTGGCAGGGCACCGGGGAGCTGTTTTTT.

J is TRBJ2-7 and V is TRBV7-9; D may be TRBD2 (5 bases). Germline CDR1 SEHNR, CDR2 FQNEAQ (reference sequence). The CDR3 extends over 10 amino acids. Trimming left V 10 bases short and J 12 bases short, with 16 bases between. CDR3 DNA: TGTGCCAAGGACTTTCGCGTACGGTACTTC. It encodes CAKDFRVRYF.

The CDR3, as DNA: TGTGCCAGCAGGGGAGGACAGGGAGTCACTGAAGCTTTCTTT. Its protein is CASRGGQGVTEAFF. The J gene is TRBJ1-1, the V gene TRBV5-4; 8 bases agree with TRBD1. The CDR3 is 14 residues long. V lost 5 bases, J lost 4 bases, and 7 bases stayed unmatched. Per germline, CDR1 SGHNT and CDR2 YYREEE (reference sequence).

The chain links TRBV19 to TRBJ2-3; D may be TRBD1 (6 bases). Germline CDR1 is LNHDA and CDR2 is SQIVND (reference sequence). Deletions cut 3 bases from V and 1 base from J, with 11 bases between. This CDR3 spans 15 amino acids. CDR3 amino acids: CASSMGNRGTDTQYF. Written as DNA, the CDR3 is TGTGCCAGTAGTATGGGGAACAGGGGCACAGATACGCAGTATTTT.

CDR3 bases: TGTGCCAGCAGTTTATCTGCCGGGAGCTCCTACAATGAGCAGTTCTTC. It encodes CASSLSAGSSYNEQFF. The J gene is TRBJ2-1, the V gene TRBV27; possible D gene TRBD2, 6 bases. The CDR3 contains 16 residues. V gave up 0 bases and J gave up 0 bases, with 9 bases separating them. CDR1 is MNHEY and CDR2 is SMNVEV in the germline V gene (reference sequence).

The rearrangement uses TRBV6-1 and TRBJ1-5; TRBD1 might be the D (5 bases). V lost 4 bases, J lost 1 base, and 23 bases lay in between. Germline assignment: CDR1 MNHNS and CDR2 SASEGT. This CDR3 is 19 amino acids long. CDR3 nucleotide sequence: TGTGCCAGCAGTGGGGCCACCAACACAGGTGGTCGGAGCAATCAGCCCCAGCATTTT. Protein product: CASSGATNTGGRSNQPQHF.

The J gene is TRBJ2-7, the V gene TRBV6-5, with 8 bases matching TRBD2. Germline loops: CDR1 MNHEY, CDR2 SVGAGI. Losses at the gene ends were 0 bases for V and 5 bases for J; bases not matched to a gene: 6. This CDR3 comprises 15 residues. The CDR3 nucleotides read TGTGCCAGCAGTTACTCGGTAGCGGGATCCCACGAGCAGTACTTC. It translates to CASSYSVAGSHEQYF.

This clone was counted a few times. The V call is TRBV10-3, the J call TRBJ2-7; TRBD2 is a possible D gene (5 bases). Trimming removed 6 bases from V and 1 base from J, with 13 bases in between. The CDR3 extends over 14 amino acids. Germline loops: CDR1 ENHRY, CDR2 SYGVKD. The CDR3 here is CAISQGGVSYEQYF. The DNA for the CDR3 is TGTGCCATCAGCCAAGGAGGCGTTTCCTACGAGCAGTACTTC.

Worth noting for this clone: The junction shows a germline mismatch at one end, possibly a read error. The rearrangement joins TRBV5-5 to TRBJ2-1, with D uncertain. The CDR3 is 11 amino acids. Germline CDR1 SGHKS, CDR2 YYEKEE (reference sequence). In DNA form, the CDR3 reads TGTGCCAGCGGCTTTGCGAATGAGCAGTTCTTC. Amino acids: CASGFANEQFF.

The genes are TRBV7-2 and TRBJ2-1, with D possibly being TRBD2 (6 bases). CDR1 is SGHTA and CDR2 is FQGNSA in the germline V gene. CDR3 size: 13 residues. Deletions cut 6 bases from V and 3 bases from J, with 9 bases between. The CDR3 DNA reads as TGTGCCAGCAGGGGGGGTTTCTACAATGAGCAGTTCTTC. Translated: CASRGGFYNEQFF.

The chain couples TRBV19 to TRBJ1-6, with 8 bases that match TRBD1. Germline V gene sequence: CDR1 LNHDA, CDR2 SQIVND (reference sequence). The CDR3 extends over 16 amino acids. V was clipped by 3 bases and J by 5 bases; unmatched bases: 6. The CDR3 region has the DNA TGTGCCAGTAGTATCCAGACAGGGGTCGATAATTCACCCCTCCACTTT. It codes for CASSIQTGVDNSPLHF.

CDR3 sequence: CASSPGVGNEKLFF. CDR3 nucleotide sequence: TGTGCCAGCAGCCCAGGGGTTGGTAATGAAAAACTGTTTTTT. The J gene is TRBJ1-4, the V gene TRBV11-2; D may be TRBD1 (6 bases). The V end lost 5 bases, the J end lost 4 bases, and 11 bases lay between the germline ends. There are 14 residues in the CDR3. CDR1 is SGHAT, CDR2 FQNNGV, per germline.

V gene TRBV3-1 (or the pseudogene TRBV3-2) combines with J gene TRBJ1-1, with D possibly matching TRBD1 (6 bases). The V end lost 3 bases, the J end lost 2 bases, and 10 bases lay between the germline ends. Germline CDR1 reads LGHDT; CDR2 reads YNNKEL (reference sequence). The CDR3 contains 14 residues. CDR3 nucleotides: TGTGCCAGCAGCCATGGCAGGGGAAACACTGAAGCTTTCTTT. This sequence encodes CASSHGRGNTEAFF.

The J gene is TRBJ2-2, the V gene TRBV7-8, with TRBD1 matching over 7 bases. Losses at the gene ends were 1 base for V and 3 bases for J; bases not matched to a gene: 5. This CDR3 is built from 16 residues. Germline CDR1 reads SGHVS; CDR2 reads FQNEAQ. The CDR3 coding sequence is TGTGCCAGCAGCTTAGAAGGGACAGAGGACACCGGGGAGCTGTTTTTT. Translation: CASSLEGTEDTGELFF.

CDR3 DNA sequence: TGTGCCAGCAGCGGGAGGGGGGGCACCGGGGAGCTGTTTTTT. As protein: CASSGRGGTGELFF. This sequence joins TRBV9 and TRBJ2-2; D is perhaps TRBD2 (7 bases). This CDR3 is 14 amino acids long. Germline CDR1 reads SGDLS; CDR2 reads YYNGEE. V was trimmed by 3 bases and J by 4 bases, leaving 10 bases between them.

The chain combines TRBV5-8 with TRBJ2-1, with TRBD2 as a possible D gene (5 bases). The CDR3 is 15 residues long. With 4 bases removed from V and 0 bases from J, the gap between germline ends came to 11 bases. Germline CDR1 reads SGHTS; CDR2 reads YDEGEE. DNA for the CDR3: TGTGCCAGCAGCGGCCGAGGGCTCTCCTACAATGAGCAGTTCTTC. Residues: CASSGRGLSYNEQFF.

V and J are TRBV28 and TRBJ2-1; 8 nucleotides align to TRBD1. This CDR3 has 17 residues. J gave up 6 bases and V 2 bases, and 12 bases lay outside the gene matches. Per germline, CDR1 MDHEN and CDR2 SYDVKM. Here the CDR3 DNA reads TGTGCCAGCAGTTTAGTCGCCGGACAGGGTTCATTCAATGAGCAGTTCTTC. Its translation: CASSLVAGQGSFNEQFF. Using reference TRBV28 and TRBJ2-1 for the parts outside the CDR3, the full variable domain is DVKVTQSSRYLVKRTGEKVFLECVQDMDHENMFWYRQDPGLGLRLIYFSYDVKMKEKGDIPEGYSVSREKKERFSLILESASTNQTSMYLCASSLVAGQGSFNEQFFGPGTRLTVL.

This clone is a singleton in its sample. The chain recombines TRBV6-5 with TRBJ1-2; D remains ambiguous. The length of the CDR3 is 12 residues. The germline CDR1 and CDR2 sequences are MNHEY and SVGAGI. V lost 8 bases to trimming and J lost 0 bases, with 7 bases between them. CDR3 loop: CASGRSNYGYTF. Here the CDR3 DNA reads TGTGCCAGCGGCAGGTCTAACTATGGCTACACCTTC.

In DNA form, the CDR3 reads TGTGCCAGCTCCGTCGGGACAGTCCCTGGAAACACCATATATTTT. Protein: CASSVGTVPGNTIYF. The chain links TRBV18 to TRBJ1-3; 7 positions match TRBD1. The V and J ends lost 6 bases and 2 bases, in that order; junction bases with no gene match: 7. The CDR3 runs 15 residues. Germline CDR1 is KGHSH and CDR2 is LQKENI.

CDR3 amino acids: CASSYLGGDTQYF. DNA for the CDR3: TGTGCCAGCAGTTACTTAGGAGGCGATACGCAGTATTTT. The V gene is TRBV6-2 or TRBV6-3, the J gene TRBJ2-3; possibly TRBD2 for D (5 bases). V was shortened by 1 base and J by 6 bases, with 8 bases between the two germline ends. There are 13 residues in the CDR3. Germline CDR1 reads MNHEY; CDR2 reads SVGEGT.